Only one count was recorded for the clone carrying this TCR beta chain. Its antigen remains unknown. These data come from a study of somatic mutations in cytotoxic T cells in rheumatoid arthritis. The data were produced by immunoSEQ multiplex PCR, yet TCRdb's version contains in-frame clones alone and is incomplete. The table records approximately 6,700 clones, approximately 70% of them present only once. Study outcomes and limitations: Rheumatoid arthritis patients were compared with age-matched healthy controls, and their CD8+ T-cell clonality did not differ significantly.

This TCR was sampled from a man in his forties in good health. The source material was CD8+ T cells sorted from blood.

The CDR3 region is CASSDPTTSGISHEQYF. For the CDR3, the DNA is TGTGCCAGCAGTGACCCGACGACTAGCGGGATTTCCCACGAGCAGTACTTC. The V gene is TRBV2, the J gene TRBJ2-7; TRBD2 aligns across 11 bases. The CDR3 spans 17 residues. The V and J ends lost 3 bases and 5 bases, in that order; junction bases with no gene match: 12. Germline V gene sequence: CDR1 SNHLY, CDR2 FYNNEI.